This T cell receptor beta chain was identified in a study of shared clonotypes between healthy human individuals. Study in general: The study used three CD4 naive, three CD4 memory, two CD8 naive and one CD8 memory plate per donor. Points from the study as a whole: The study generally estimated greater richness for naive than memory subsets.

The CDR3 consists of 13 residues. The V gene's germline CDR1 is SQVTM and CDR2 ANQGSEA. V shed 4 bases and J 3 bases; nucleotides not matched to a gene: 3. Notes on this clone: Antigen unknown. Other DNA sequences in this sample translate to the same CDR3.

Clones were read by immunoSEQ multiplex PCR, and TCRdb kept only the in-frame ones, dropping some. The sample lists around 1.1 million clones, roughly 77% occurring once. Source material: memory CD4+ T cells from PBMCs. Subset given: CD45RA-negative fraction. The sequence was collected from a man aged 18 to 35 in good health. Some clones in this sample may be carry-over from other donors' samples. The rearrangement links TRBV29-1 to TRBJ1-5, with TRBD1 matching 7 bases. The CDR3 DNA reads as TGCAGCGTTGGCCAGGGGGACAATCAGCCCCAGCATTTT. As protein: CSVGQGDNQPQHF.